These T cell receptor beta chains were read from a single sample in a study of blood T cell repertoires in COVID-19. Profiled with immunoSEQ multiplex PCR; TCRdb holds only in-frame clones, not every one. This sample yields some 290,000 clones, of which about 88% are seen a single time; around 10% belongs to the top ten. The sequenced sample consisted of peripheral blood. The receptor set was obtained from a woman aged 25 to 45 with COVID-19, enrolled during active disease. Each CDR3 is given with its conserved first and last residue. D genes are given only for firm matches. Clone size is stated in some rows and not others, as once, few, many or a class when expanded.

d_call | cdr3_length | j_call | v_call | clone_size | cdr3_aa | cdr3_nt
TRBD1 | 15 | TRBJ2-5 | TRBV5-1 | NA | CASSQPGTGAETQYF | TGCGCCAGCAGCCAACCCGGGACAGGGGCCGAGACCCAGTACTTC
NA | 13 | TRBJ2-1 | TRBV12-3/TRBV12-4 | NA | CASSTGIYNEQFF | TGTGCCAGCAGTACAGGAATCTACAATGAGCAGTTCTTC
NA | 15 | TRBJ1-4 | TRBV11-2 | NA | CASSLGATTNEKLFF | TGTGCCAGCAGCTTAGGGGCGACAACTAATGAAAAACTGTTTTTT
TRBD1 | 16 | TRBJ1-5 | TRBV19 | NA | CASSARQGRGNQPQHF | TGTGCCAGTAGTGCCCGACAGGGTCGCGGCAATCAGCCCCAGCATTTT
NA | 15 | TRBJ1-1 | TRBV6-6 | NA | CASSYYRDRSTEAFF | TGTGCCAGCAGTTACTACCGGGATCGAAGTACTGAAGCTTTCTTT
TRBD1 | 18 | TRBJ1-1 | TRBV4-1 | NA | CASSQVLYQGQVNTEAFF | TGCGCCAGCAGCCAAGTCCTCTACCAGGGACAGGTCAACACTGAAGCTTTCTTT
NA | 14 | TRBJ2-1 | TRBV6-2/TRBV6-3 | NA | CASSHRSTYNEQFF | TGTGCCAGCAGTCACAGGAGTACCTACAATGAGCAGTTCTTC
NA | 17 | TRBJ2-7 | TRBV4-1 | NA | CASSQEIEDSLIYEQYF | TGCGCCAGCAGCCAAGAAATCGAGGACAGCCTTATCTACGAGCAGTACTTC
TRBD2 | 13 | TRBJ2-1 | TRBV10-3 | NA | CAIKAGDYNEQFF | TGTGCCATCAAGGCGGGAGACTACAATGAGCAGTTCTTC
NA | 14 | TRBJ2-5 | TRBV2 | NA | CASSRDTPPVAQYF | TGTGCCAGCTCCCGGGACACCCCCCCAGTGGCCCAGTACTTC
NA | 16 | TRBJ1-2 | TRBV6-5 | NA | CASSYSQGRWGYGYTF | TGTGCCAGCAGTTACTCGCAGGGTCGTTGGGGCTATGGCTACACCTTC
TRBD1 | 14 | TRBJ2-5 | TRBV4-1 | NA | CASSIGQGRETQYF | TGCGCCAGCAGCATTGGACAGGGACGTGAGACCCAGTACTTC
NA | 16 | TRBJ2-1 | TRBV5-6 | NA | CASSLYGSSFYNEQFF | TGTGCCAGCAGCTTATACGGGAGTTCTTTCTACAATGAGCAGTTCTTC
NA | 14 | TRBJ2-3 | TRBV2 | NA | CASDLDLSTDTQYF | TGTGCCAGCGACCTAGACCTCAGCACAGATACGCAGTATTTT
NA | 14 | TRBJ1-1 | TRBV6-5 | NA | CASSYAGGSTEAFF | TGTGCCAGCAGTTACGCCGGGGGGAGCACTGAAGCTTTCTTT
TRBD2 | 16 | TRBJ2-1 | TRBV5-4 | NA | CASSSGGAGGYNEQFF | TGTGCCAGCAGCTCTGGAGGAGCGGGAGGGTACAATGAGCAGTTCTTC
NA | 15 | TRBJ2-3 | TRBV21-1 | NA | CASSKFSGNEYTQYF | TGTGCCAGCAGCAAATTTTCAGGGAATGAGTATACGCAGTATTTT
NA | 15 | TRBJ2-7 | TRBV4-1 | NA | CASSQVARVNGEQYF | TGCGCCAGCAGCCAAGTAGCCAGGGTTAACGGCGAGCAGTACTTC
TRBD1 | 13 | TRBJ1-3 | TRBV10-3 | NA | CAAQGDSGNTIYF | TGTGCCGCTCAGGGGGACTCTGGAAACACCATATATTTT
NA | 12 | TRBJ2-5 | TRBV30 | NA | CAWRSSSETQYF | TGTGCCTGGAGGTCCAGTAGCGAGACCCAGTACTTC
NA | 16 | TRBJ2-3 | TRBV24-1 | NA | CATSDRAGALADTQYF | TGTGCCACCAGTGATCGGGCAGGGGCTTTGGCAGATACGCAGTATTTT
NA | 14 | TRBJ2-3 | TRBV10-1 | NA | CASSESRSTDTQYF | TGCGCCAGCAGTGAGTCGAGGAGCACAGATACGCAGTATTTT
TRBD2 | 15 | TRBJ2-1 | TRBV7-3 | NA | CASSLRLADYNEQFF | TGTGCCAGCAGCCTCAGACTAGCAGACTACAATGAGCAGTTCTTC
NA | 11 | TRBJ2-5 | TRBV20-1 | NA | CSAEAQETQYF | TGCAGTGCCGAGGCCCAAGAGACCCAGTACTTC
TRBD1 | 15 | TRBJ1-2 | TRBV28 | NA | CASSSETGGSYGYTF | TGTGCCAGCAGTTCCGAGACAGGGGGCTCTTATGGCTACACCTTC
TRBD1 | 15 | TRBJ2-1 | TRBV18 | NA | CASSPPGTGNNEQFF | TGTGCCAGCTCACCTCCCGGGACAGGGAACAATGAGCAGTTCTTC
NA | 14 | TRBJ1-4 | TRBV4-2 | NA | CASSQGGGNEKLFF | TGTGCCAGCAGCCAAGGAGGAGGGAATGAAAAACTGTTTTTT
TRBD2 | 16 | TRBJ2-7 | TRBV6-5 | NA | CASSYSTSGRWYEQYF | TGTGCCAGCAGTTACTCGACCAGCGGGAGGTGGTACGAGCAGTACTTC
NA | 12 | TRBJ1-1 | TRBV30 | NA | CAWGTGFTEAFF | TGTGCCTGGGGTACAGGGTTTACTGAAGCTTTCTTT
NA | 15 | TRBJ2-1 | TRBV5-4 | NA | CASSLERLPPNEQFF | TGTGCCAGCAGCTTGGAAAGACTACCCCCCAATGAGCAGTTCTTC
NA | 16 | TRBJ2-6 | TRBV28 | NA | CASSWGRRSGANVLTF | TGTGCCAGCAGTTGGGGCCGGCGCTCTGGGGCCAACGTCCTGACTTTC
NA | 15 | TRBJ1-4 | TRBV5-1 | NA | CASSPGDSSHEKLFF | TGCGCCAGCAGCCCGGGGGACTCATCCCATGAAAAACTGTTTTTT
NA | 17 | TRBJ2-5 | TRBV4-1 | NA | CASSQDLVRGRKETQYF | TGCGCCAGCAGCCAAGATCTTGTCCGGGGTCGAAAAGAGACCCAGTACTTC
NA | 16 | TRBJ2-7 | TRBV6-1 | NA | CASSEALRGGSYEQYF | TGTGCCAGCAGTGAAGCGCTCAGGGGTGGGTCCTACGAGCAGTACTTC
TRBD2 | 16 | TRBJ2-7 | TRBV3-1/TRBV3-2 | NA | CASSPGLAGGPYEQYF | TGTGCCAGCAGCCCCGGACTAGCGGGAGGCCCCTACGAGCAGTACTTC
TRBD1 | 15 | TRBJ1-5 | TRBV6-6 | NA | CASSYLGQGNQPQHF | TGTGCCAGCAGTTACCTCGGACAGGGGAATCAACCCCAGCATTTT
NA | 15 | TRBJ2-1 | TRBV6-4 | few | CASSELADSYNEQFF | TGTGCCAGCAGTGAGTTAGCGGACTCCTACAATGAGCAGTTCTTC
NA | 14 | TRBJ1-1 | TRBV4-2 | once | CASSQAGQNTEAFF | TGTGCCAGCAGCCAAGCGGGACAGAACACTGAAGCTTTCTTT
TRBD1 | 15 | TRBJ1-5 | TRBV9 | NA | CASSVGGQGNQPQHF | TGTGCCAGCAGCGTAGGGGGACAGGGGAATCAGCCCCAGCATTTT
NA | 16 | TRBJ1-5 | TRBV27 | NA | CASSLSGGFSNQPQHF | TGTGCCAGCAGTTTAAGTGGGGGGTTCAGCAATCAGCCCCAGCATTTT
NA | 15 | TRBJ2-7 | TRBV18 | NA | CASSPSIGSMGEQYF | TGTGCCAGCTCACCGTCGATCGGGAGTATGGGAGAGCAGTACTTC
TRBD2 | 15 | TRBJ2-7 | TRBV18 | NA | CASSPLGTSVDEQYF | TGTGCCAGCTCACCATTGGGGACTAGCGTGGACGAGCAGTACTTC
TRBD1 | 14 | TRBJ1-1 | TRBV5-4 | NA | CASSKRTGNTEAFF | TGTGCCAGCAGCAAACGGACAGGGAACACTGAAGCTTTCTTT
NA | 14 | TRBJ1-2 | TRBV6-5 | NA | CASSLRAGDYGYTF | TGTGCCAGCAGCCTCAGGGCGGGGGACTATGGCTACACCTTC
NA | 12 | TRBJ2-7 | TRBV28 | NA | CASGEIGYEQYF | TGTGCCAGCGGGGAGATCGGCTACGAGCAGTACTTC